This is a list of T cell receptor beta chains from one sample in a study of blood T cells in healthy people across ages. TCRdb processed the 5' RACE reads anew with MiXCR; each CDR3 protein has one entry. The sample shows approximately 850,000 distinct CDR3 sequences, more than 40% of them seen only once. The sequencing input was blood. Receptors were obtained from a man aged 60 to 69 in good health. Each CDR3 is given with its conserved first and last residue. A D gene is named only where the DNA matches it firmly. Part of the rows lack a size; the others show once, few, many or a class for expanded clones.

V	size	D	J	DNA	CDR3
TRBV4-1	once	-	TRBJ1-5	TGCGCCAGCAGCCAATATGGAGGCAATCAGCCCCAGCATTTT	CASSQYGGNQPQHF
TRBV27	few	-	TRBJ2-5	TGTGCCAGCAGTGGGGCGGGGAGGGAGACCCAGTACTTC	CASSGAGRETQYF
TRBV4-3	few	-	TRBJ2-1	TGCGCCAGCAGCCAAGAGGGGCGGGGTCGTGAGCAGTTCTTC	CASSQEGRGREQFF
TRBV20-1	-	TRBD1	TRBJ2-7	TGCAGTGCCCTGCACGGACAGGGACTCTACGAGCAGTACTTC	CSALHGQGLYEQYF
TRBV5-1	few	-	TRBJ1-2	TGCGCCAGCAGCTTGGAGAGCGGGGCTATCTATGGCTACACCTTC	CASSLESGAIYGYTF
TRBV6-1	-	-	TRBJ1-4	TGTGCCAGCAGTGAGAAAACAGGGAATCGCGGTGAAAAACTGTTTTTT	CASSEKTGNRGEKLFF
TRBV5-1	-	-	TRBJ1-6	TGCGACAGCAGCTCGACCCACAGCGACTATAATTCACCCCTCCACTTT	CDSSSTHSDYNSPLHF
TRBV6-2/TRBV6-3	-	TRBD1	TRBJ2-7	TGTGCCAGCAGGAGGGGGCTTCACTACGAGCAGTACTTC	CASRRGLHYEQYF
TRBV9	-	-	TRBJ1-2	TGTGCCAGCAGCGTAAGGATCGGCTATGGCTACACCTTC	CASSVRIGYGYTF
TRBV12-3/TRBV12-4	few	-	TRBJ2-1	TGTGCCAGCAGTCCTCCACATGGGCAACGGAGCGGTGAGCAGTTCTTC	CASSPPHGQRSGEQFF